One T cell receptor (beta chain) is described in this entry. Patients at the Seattle site were enrolled during active infection and followed longitudinally. Measured with immunoSEQ multiplex PCR; TCRdb has only the in-frame clones, and not every one. The sample carries some 450,000 clones, about 90% recorded once. The record originates from a study of blood T cell repertoires in COVID-19. Background on the study: COVID-19 samples, acute and convalescent, were from the United States, Italy and Spain.

Germline-derived CDR1 and CDR2 are KGHSH and LQKENI. V gave up 4 bases and J gave up 1 base; unmatched junction bases: 14. CDR3 length equals 18 residues. The sequence derives from a young man with COVID-19, enrolled during active disease. The J gene is TRBJ2-7, the V gene TRBV18; 9 bases line up with TRBD1. The specimen sequenced was peripheral blood. This chain's CDR3 is CASSQTRILDRGSYEQYF. The CDR3 DNA reads as TGTGCCAGCTCACAAACGAGAATATTGGACAGGGGTTCCTACGAGCAGTACTTC.